This TCR beta chain was captured in a study of human T cells and chemical hapten exposure. Germline-derived CDR1 and CDR2 are SQVTM and ANQGSEA. Trimming shortened V by 5 bases and J by 2 bases, and 9 bases separated the two germline ends. CDR3 length equals 13 residues. Time point given: patch test 3, about 24 weeks after DPC sensitization. As for treatment: therapeutic diphenylcyclopropenone sensitization with weekly scalp DPC. Each CDR3 protein is one row after TCRdb ran MiXCR on the RACE reads. The sample holds 100,000 or so distinct CDR3 sequences, less than 35% seen once. The rearrangement uses TRBV29-1 and TRBJ2-2; no clear D gene. This sequence originates from a man between 40 and 49 years old with alopecia areata. Some clones in this sample may be carry-over from other donors' samples. The sequenced sample was whole blood, obtained in connection with sensitization to the hapten diphenylcyclopropenone (DPC). As DNA, the CDR3 is TGCAGCGTTTCCAACACCAACACCGGGGAGCTGTTTTTT. Protein sequence: CSVSNTNTGELFF.